A selection of T cell receptor beta chains follows, all from one sample in a study of early T cells in non-severe SARS-CoV-2 infection. TCRdb used MiXCR to reprocess the 5' RACE reads, holding one entry per CDR3 protein. The table has 33,000 or so distinct CDR3 sequences, about 5.6% seen once. Sequenced input: whole blood. The source of these receptors is an adult who was a healthcare worker with PCR-confirmed SARS-CoV-2 infection or an uninfected control (not recorded which). Both conserved end residues are part of each CDR3. Fields, in order: J gene, D gene, clone size, V gene, CDR3 protein, CDR3 DNA. The D gene is left open where the match is weak. Size tells how often a clone was seen (once, few, many) or the class of an expanded clone, and some rows leave it out.

J gene: TRBJ1-1; D gene: .; clone size: many; V gene: TRBV6-6; CDR3 protein: CASSYSIAPTEAFF; CDR3 DNA: TGTGCCAGCAGTTACTCGATTGCTCCCACTGAAGCTTTCTTT
J gene: TRBJ2-7; D gene: TRBD2; clone size: .; V gene: TRBV18; CDR3 protein: CAAGAGAAQHYEQYF; CDR3 DNA: TGTGCCGCGGGAGCGGGAGCCGCGCAGCACTACGAGCAGTACTTC
J gene: TRBJ1-1; D gene: .; clone size: many; V gene: TRBV27; CDR3 protein: CASSQRGDTEAFF; CDR3 DNA: TGTGCCAGCTCGCAGCGGGGTGACACTGAAGCTTTCTTT
J gene: TRBJ1-5; D gene: .; clone size: many; V gene: TRBV6-6; CDR3 protein: CASSYWVSQAFNQPQHF; CDR3 DNA: TGTGCCAGCAGTTACTGGGTCAGCCAAGCTTTCAATCAGCCCCAGCATTTT
J gene: TRBJ1-2; D gene: .; clone size: many; V gene: TRBV6-1; CDR3 protein: CASNPGGFANYGYTF; CDR3 DNA: TGTGCCAGCAACCCTGGAGGATTCGCCAACTATGGCTACACCTTC
J gene: TRBJ2-3; D gene: .; clone size: .; V gene: TRBV27; CDR3 protein: CASSSRTDTQYF; CDR3 DNA: TGTGCCAGCAGTTCCCGCACAGATACGCAGTATTTT
J gene: TRBJ1-1; D gene: TRBD1; clone size: many; V gene: TRBV4-1; CDR3 protein: CASSLLQGLMEGTEVFF; CDR3 DNA: TGCGCCAGCAGCCTCCTACAGGGGCTGATGGAGGGCACTGAAGTTTTCTTT
J gene: TRBJ2-5; D gene: .; clone size: .; V gene: TRBV7-6; CDR3 protein: CASSPLQETQYF; CDR3 DNA: TGTGCCAGCAGCCCCCTCCAAGAGACCCAGTACTTC
J gene: TRBJ1-6; D gene: .; clone size: many; V gene: TRBV28; CDR3 protein: CASSFSGDSSPLHF; CDR3 DNA: TGTGCCAGCAGTTTTTCAGGGGATAGTTCACCCCTCCACTTT
J gene: TRBJ2-7; D gene: .; clone size: many; V gene: TRBV5-1; CDR3 protein: CASSLGPTDFYEQYF; CDR3 DNA: TGCGCCAGCAGCTTGGGGCCGACGGATTTTTACGAGCAGTACTTC
J gene: TRBJ2-3; D gene: .; clone size: many; V gene: TRBV18; CDR3 protein: CASSPTRPDTQYF; CDR3 DNA: TGTGCCAGCTCCCCAACTCGGCCAGATACGCAGTATTTT
J gene: TRBJ2-7; D gene: .; clone size: few; V gene: TRBV6-2/TRBV6-3; CDR3 protein: CASRRDTVDEQYF; CDR3 DNA: TGTGCCAGCAGAAGGGACACCGTTGACGAGCAGTACTTC